This TCR beta chain was obtained from a study of vaccination effects on CD4 cells after COVID-19. Under the ViraFEST assay, PBMC were stimulated with viral peptide pools so that antigen-specific CD4+ T cells expanded. Sequencing was performed afterwards. Having been cultured for about ten days, the cells underwent CD4+ T cell isolation. Participants completed two doses of the BNT162b2 or mRNA-1273 vaccine. Cultures received IL-2 medium that replaced half the medium on days 3 and 7. The table came from immunoSEQ multiplex PCR; TCRdb's copy has only in-frame clones and leaves some out. The table shows roughly 34,000 clones, with roughly 78% occurring only once. V lost 3 bases, J lost 4 bases, and 10 bases lay in between. Germline V gene lookup returns CDR1 LNHDA and CDR2 SQIVND (reference sequence). This CDR3 is built from 14 residues. This clone was counted once. Antigen: not known.

The V call is TRBV19, the J call TRBJ2-1; no clear D. The source of this sequence is a human donor who received a COVID-19 vaccine. Some clones in this sample may be carry-over from other donors' samples. The sample was CD4+ T cells from PBMCs cultured with HCoV-NL63 spike peptides, taken after COVID-19 vaccination. Written as DNA, the CDR3 is TGTGCCAGTAGTATCCGGACGGATTACAATGAGCAGTTCTTC. The encoded protein is CASSIRTDYNEQFF.